Listed below are T cell receptor beta chains from one sample, sequenced in a study of cytomegalovirus exposure and HLA in healthy donors. Produced via immunoSEQ multiplex PCR; TCRdb's table is partial and in-frame only. The sample has more than 65,000 clones, about 74% seen once. Sequenced input: PBMCs. These receptors all come from a middle-aged man in good health and CMV-seronegative. Each CDR3 is given with its conserved first and last residue. The order of the fields is V gene, D gene, clone size, J gene, CDR3 DNA, CDR3 protein. D genes are given only for firm matches. A clone size is listed for some rows: how often the clone was seen (once, few, many), or a class if it is expanded.

V gene: TRBV27; D gene: .; clone size: .; J gene: TRBJ2-3; CDR3 DNA: TGTGCCAGCAGTTTTTCGGGGTGGAGCACAGATACGCAGTATTTT; CDR3 protein: CASSFSGWSTDTQYF
V gene: TRBV7-9; D gene: .; clone size: .; J gene: TRBJ1-6; CDR3 DNA: TGTGCCAGCAGCTTGGGGGGGAATAATTCACCCCTCCACTTT; CDR3 protein: CASSLGGNNSPLHF
V gene: TRBV7-9; D gene: .; clone size: .; J gene: TRBJ1-2; CDR3 DNA: TGTGCCAGCACCCCCAGGCCAGGGACTACTCCTAACTATGGCTACACCTTC; CDR3 protein: CASTPRPGTTPNYGYTF
V gene: TRBV6-5; D gene: .; clone size: .; J gene: TRBJ1-5; CDR3 DNA: TGTGCCAGCAGCCAGACAGGTTACAACAATCAGCCCCAGCATTTT; CDR3 protein: CASSQTGYNNQPQHF
V gene: TRBV4-3; D gene: .; clone size: few; J gene: TRBJ1-1; CDR3 DNA: TGCGCCAGCAGCCAAGGTGTCAGTTGGAACACTGAAGCTTTCTTT; CDR3 protein: CASSQGVSWNTEAFF
V gene: TRBV5-1; D gene: TRBD2; clone size: few; J gene: TRBJ2-3; CDR3 DNA: TGCGCCAGCCTTAGCGGGGAAGTCGGAGATACGCAGTATTTT; CDR3 protein: CASLSGEVGDTQYF
V gene: TRBV11-2; D gene: .; clone size: .; J gene: TRBJ1-5; CDR3 DNA: TGTGCCAGCAGCTTAGGGCAGGGGCGCAATCAGCCCCAGCATTTT; CDR3 protein: CASSLGQGRNQPQHF
V gene: TRBV5-1; D gene: .; clone size: once; J gene: TRBJ1-1; CDR3 DNA: TGCGCCAGCAGCTTGGGGGCTTCTGTGAACACTGAAGCTTTCTTT; CDR3 protein: CASSLGASVNTEAFF
V gene: TRBV28; D gene: TRBD1; clone size: once; J gene: TRBJ1-2; CDR3 DNA: TGTGCCAGCAGTCTCGGGACAGGGGGTTTCTATGGCTACACCTTC; CDR3 protein: CASSLGTGGFYGYTF
V gene: TRBV7-2; D gene: TRBD2; clone size: .; J gene: TRBJ2-3; CDR3 DNA: TGTGCCAGCAGCCCAAGGGGACTAGCGGTGGGCACAGATACGCAGTATTTT; CDR3 protein: CASSPRGLAVGTDTQYF
V gene: TRBV6-1; D gene: .; clone size: .; J gene: TRBJ2-2; CDR3 DNA: TGTGCCAGCAGTGGTTCCGAGACCGGGGAGCTGTTTTTT; CDR3 protein: CASSGSETGELFF
V gene: TRBV6-1; D gene: .; clone size: .; J gene: TRBJ1-6; CDR3 DNA: TGTGCCAGCAGGGCTCAGCGTGAGATTTCACCCCTCCACTTT; CDR3 protein: CASRAQREISPLHF
V gene: TRBV7-2; D gene: .; clone size: .; J gene: TRBJ2-5; CDR3 DNA: TGTGCCAGCAGCCGTGACAGTCCCGGCACGGGTGGTGAATCGGAGACCCAGTACTTC; CDR3 protein: CASSRDSPGTGGESETQYF
V gene: TRBV5-4; D gene: TRBD1; clone size: .; J gene: TRBJ2-2; CDR3 DNA: TGTGCCAGCAGCTCCTGGGACAGGGAGGGCACCGGGGAGCTGTTTTTT; CDR3 protein: CASSSWDREGTGELFF
V gene: TRBV7-7; D gene: .; clone size: .; J gene: TRBJ2-5; CDR3 DNA: TGTGCCAGCAGCTTATCTAGGGAGGCCCAAGAGACCCAGTACTTC; CDR3 protein: CASSLSREAQETQYF
V gene: TRBV18; D gene: .; clone size: .; J gene: TRBJ2-7; CDR3 DNA: TGTGCCAGCTCACCACCGTCGGCAGGGCGTGAGCAGTACTTC; CDR3 protein: CASSPPSAGREQYF